This entry lists 7 T cell receptor beta chains sequenced from one sample in a study of CD8 T cells in ankylosing spondylitis. TCRdb re-called the 5' RACE reads with MiXCR, one entry per CDR3 protein. This sample yields 7,000 or so distinct CDR3 sequences, of which approximately 2.9% are seen a single time; 35% to 40% belongs to the top ten. Sample: blood, either unsorted or a sorted T cell fraction (not recorded which). Receptors were obtained from a female donor with ankylosing spondylitis or in good health (not recorded which).

This clonotype has at least ten counts. The chain carries TRBV9 and TRBJ2-7, with 11 positions matching TRBD2. Germline V gene sequence: CDR1 SGDLS, CDR2 YYNGEE. After removal of 4 bases from V and 3 bases from J, the junction contained 6 bases not matched to a gene. This CDR3 region has 15 residues. CDR3 coding DNA: TGTGCCAGCAGCCCCCCCGGGACTAGCGGCTACGAGCAGTACTTC. Amino acid sequence: CASSPPGTSGYEQYF.

This clonotype was seen a handful of times. J is TRBJ1-5 and V is TRBV9; D is uncertain. V was clipped by 4 bases and J by 6 bases, with 11 bases between them. Per the germline V gene, CDR1 is SGDLS and CDR2 is YYNGEE. The CDR3 covers 13 residues. The CDR3 region has the DNA TGTGCCAGCAGCCTTGGGGTGGGTCAGCCCCAGCATTTT. Protein product: CASSLGVGQPQHF. The whole variable domain, remainder taken from reference TRBV9 and TRBJ1-5, is DSGVTQTPKHLITATGQRVTLRCSPRSGDLSVYWYQQSLDQGLQFLIQYYNGEERAKGNILERFSAQQFPDLHSELNLSSLELGDSALYFCASSLGVGQPQHFGDGTRLSIL.

This clonotype was found many times. The chain combines TRBV9 with TRBJ1-2; D gene ambiguous. This CDR3 comprises 13 residues. The V end lost 2 bases, the J end lost 1 base, and 6 bases lay between the germline ends. Germline V lookup: CDR1 SGDLS, CDR2 YYNGEE. CDR3 in amino acids: CASSVSDNYGYTF. CDR3 nucleotides: TGTGCCAGCAGCGTGTCTGATAACTATGGCTACACCTTC.

This clonotype was observed many times. V is TRBV9 and J is TRBJ2-7, with 7 bases aligning to TRBD2. The CDR3 loop spans 14 amino acids. The J segment lost 6 bases and the V segment lost 0 bases, leaving 6 bases of the junction unmatched. Germline CDR1 SGDLS, CDR2 YYNGEE. DNA for the CDR3: TGTGCCAGCAGCGTAGGGGGAGGGCCCCGCGAGCAGTACTTC. This gives the protein CASSVGGGPREQYF.

This clonotype was counted ten times or more. The V gene is TRBV9, the J gene TRBJ2-3; D is perhaps TRBD1 or TRBD2 (6 bases each). Germline CDR1 and CDR2: SGDLS and YYNGEE. The CDR3 is 15 residues long. Deletions cut 3 bases from V and 1 base from J, with 12 bases between. CDR3 in DNA: TGTGCCAGCAGCGAGGAGGGGGGCGGCACAGATACGCAGTATTTT. Translated, it gives CASSEEGGGTDTQYF.

This clonotype was counted ten times or more. The V gene is TRBV9, the J gene TRBJ2-7; 8 positions match TRBD2. V lost 4 bases, J lost 3 bases, and 3 bases stayed unmatched. The CDR3 is 13 residues long. CDR1 is SGDLS, CDR2 YYNGEE, per germline. This chain's CDR3 is CASSSTSGYEQYF. The CDR3 DNA reads TGTGCCAGCAGCTCTACTAGCGGCTACGAGCAGTACTTC.

In its sample, this clonotype ranks as medium-sized. This chain uses TRBV9 with TRBJ1-1; D gene uncertain. The CDR3 contains 14 residues. The V gene lost 0 bases and the J gene lost 5 bases, with 11 bases spanning the gap. Looked up from germline, CDR1 is SGDLS and CDR2 is YYNGEE. Written as DNA, the CDR3 is TGTGCCAGCAGCGTAGCTACCCTCTGGACTGAAGCTTTCTTT. It yields the protein CASSVATLWTEAFF.